This TCR beta chain was obtained from a study of graft-versus-host responses after intestinal transplantation. Study overall: Each recipient received a multivisceral, liver-intestinal, or isolated intestinal graft. Recipients across the board were started on anti-thymocyte globulin induction, then kept on tacrolimus and steroids for two to four years.

With regard to this clone: The antigen remains undetermined.

Study results and limitations: Allografts from individuals with graft-donor T cell macrochimerism displayed high graft-versus-host to host-versus-graft clonal ratios. Marrow from the recipient contained GvH clones, some of which had appeared first in ileum or blood.

The data were produced by immunoSEQ multiplex PCR, yet TCRdb's version contains in-frame clones alone and is incomplete. There are roughly 100,000 clones in the sample; about 88% occur only once, and about 0.9% lies in the top ten. The germline CDR1 and CDR2 sequences are SNHLY and FYNNEI. This CDR3 comprises 14 residues. The J segment lost 10 bases and the V segment lost 6 bases, leaving 11 bases of the junction unmatched. The TCR originated in a human donor who received an intestinal transplant. The sample here was unstimulated CD4+ T cells sorted from spleen or lymph node cells, taken before intestinal transplant. The chain employs TRBV2 and TRBJ2-1; TRBD2 matches at 8 bases. As DNA, the CDR3 is TGTGCCAGCAGGGGACTAGTTGGCCCCCTCGAGCAGTTCTTC. It codes for CASRGLVGPLEQFF.